What follows are 18 T cell receptor beta chains derived from one specimen sequenced in a study of TIL therapy for anti-PD-1-resistant metastatic lung cancer. This sample's time point: pre-treatment sample, taken before nivolumab and TIL therapy. The libraries were made with immunoSEQ v3. Repertoires were generated with immunoSEQ multiplex PCR, while TCRdb's copy carries only in-frame clones and drops some. The table has about 49,000 clones, 70% to 85% seen once. The starting material was blood, obtained at baseline. Source of these receptors: a man in his 70s with non-small cell lung cancer.

V and J are TRBV30 and TRBJ2-2; 8 bases fit TRBD1. This CDR3 has 18 amino acids. The ends lost 2 bases at V and 0 bases at J; junction bases unmatched: 11. CDR1 and CDR2 (germline): GTSNPN, SVGIG (reference sequence). The CDR3 spells CAWSRRRRQGTNTGELFF. For the CDR3, the DNA is TGTGCCTGGAGTCGACGACGCCGACAGGGGACGAACACCGGGGAGCTGTTTTTT.

V gene TRBV27 combines with J gene TRBJ2-3; perhaps TRBD2 as D (7 bases). CDR1 and CDR2 (germline): MNHEY, SMNVEV (reference sequence). V gave up 3 bases and J gave up 4 bases, with 11 bases separating them. The CDR3 runs to 14 residues. CDR3 DNA sequence: TGTGCCAGCAGTTTTTGGGGGGGCGCAGATACGCAGTATTTT. Encoded protein: CASSFWGGADTQYF.

The J gene is TRBJ1-1, the V gene TRBV29-1; tentatively, D is TRBD1 (5 bases). V shed 5 bases and J shed 3 bases, with 10 bases lying between them. This CDR3 is built from 12 residues. The germline V gene has CDR1 SQVTM and CDR2 ANQGSEA. In DNA form, the CDR3 reads TGCAGCGTTTGGGAGGGGTACACTGAAGCTTTCTTT. As protein: CSVWEGYTEAFF. Full variable domain (missing parts from reference TRBV29-1 and TRBJ1-1): SAVISQKPSRDICQRGTSLTIQCQVDSQVTMMFWYRQQPGQSLTLIATANQGSEATYESGFVIDKFPISRPNLTFSTLTVSNMSPEDSSIYLCSVWEGYTEAFFGQGTRLTVV.

The chain joins TRBV6-1 to TRBJ1-1, with a possible D match to TRBD1 (6 bases). Germline CDR1 MNHNS, CDR2 SASEGT. CDR3 length: 14 amino acids. Trimming cost V 6 bases and J 5 bases, with 16 bases left between them. Here the CDR3 reads CASRFGTTVTEAFF. The CDR3 DNA reads as TGTGCCAGCAGGTTCGGGACAACGGTTACTGAAGCTTTCTTT.

The chain recombines TRBV19 with TRBJ2-7; D might be TRBD2 (5 bases). The CDR3 sequence is 13 residues long. V lost 2 bases, J lost 4 bases, and 9 bases lay in between. In germline, CDR1 is LNHDA, CDR2 SQIVND (reference sequence). The chain's CDR3 is CASSINPGYEQYF. In DNA form, the CDR3 reads TGTGCCAGTAGTATAAACCCGGGGTACGAGCAGTACTTC.

Worth noting for this clone: This sample also contains other DNA sequences that code for the same CDR3. This chain uses TRBV6-5 with TRBJ1-1; 8 positions agree with TRBD1. Germline V gene data show CDR1 as MNHEY and CDR2 as SVGAGI. The V and J ends lost 4 bases and 3 bases, in that order; junction bases with no gene match: 4. This CDR3 is 14 amino acids long. The CDR3 nucleotides read TGTGCCAGCAGTTGGACAGGGCGGGACACTGAAGCTTTCTTT. Amino acids: CASSWTGRDTEAFF.

For the CDR3, the DNA is TGTGCCAGCAGCTTGGAAACAGGGCTGAACACTGAAGCTTTCTTT. Its translation is CASSLETGLNTEAFF. This rearrangement joins TRBV5-4 to TRBJ1-1; perhaps TRBD1 as D (6 bases). Trimming left V 0 bases short and J 0 bases short, with 9 bases between. This CDR3 has 15 amino acids. CDR1 and CDR2 from the germline V gene are SGHNT and YYREEE (reference sequence).

The rearrangement links TRBV7-6 to TRBJ2-6; maybe TRBD1 (5 bases). Trimming removed 1 base from V and 0 bases from J, with 7 bases in between. Looked up from germline, CDR1 is SGHVS and CDR2 is FNYEAQ. This CDR3 has 16 amino acids. In DNA, the CDR3 is TGTGCCAGCAGCTTAGTCGACAGCTCTGGGGCCAACGTCCTGACTTTC. This translates into CASSLVDSSGANVLTF.

The rearrangement links TRBV7-2 to TRBJ2-1; 9 bases agree with TRBD2. J gave up 7 bases and V 1 base, and 5 bases lay outside the gene matches. Looked up from germline, CDR1 is SGHTA and CDR2 is FQGNSA. This CDR3 has 15 amino acids. The CDR3 sequence: CASSLGAGGMNEQFF. For the CDR3, the DNA is TGTGCCAGCAGCTTAGGAGCGGGAGGAATGAATGAGCAGTTCTTC.

This clone was counted a few times. V and J are TRBV7-9 and TRBJ1-4; D is possibly TRBD1 (6 bases). V lost 5 bases and J 5 bases, leaving 15 bases between the germline ends. Germline CDR1 is SEHNR and CDR2 is FQNEAQ (reference sequence). The CDR3 extends over 15 amino acids. The CDR3 region has the DNA TGTGCCAGCAGCGGACCGGGACACGCGAATGAAAAACTGTTTTTT. It is translated as CASSGPGHANEKLFF.

The V and J genes are TRBV19 and TRBJ1-1; weak D call: TRBD1 (5 bases). The V and J ends lost 9 bases and 0 bases respectively, with 8 bases between them. This CDR3 is built from 12 residues. Germline V lookup: CDR1 LNHDA, CDR2 SQIVND (reference sequence). DNA of the CDR3: TGTGCCAGCCGGGACCTGAACACTGAAGCTTTCTTT. It specifies CASRDLNTEAFF.

V and J are TRBV7-9 and TRBJ1-1; D not certain. V was cut by 3 bases and J by 6 bases, with 2 bases left in between. The CDR3 loop spans 10 amino acids. Germline assignment: CDR1 SEHNR and CDR2 FQNEAQ (reference sequence). The CDR3 protein is CASSFPEAFF. The CDR3 DNA sequence: TGTGCCAGCAGCTTCCCTGAAGCTTTCTTT.

The chain carries TRBV21-1 and TRBJ2-2; the D call in the table, TRBD1, was not verified against the DNA. TRBV21-1 is a pseudogene. The CDR3 sequence is 17 residues long. CDR3 in amino acids: CASSPGGFKGNTGELFF. CDR3 nucleotide sequence: TGTGCCAGCAGCCCAGGGGGTTTCAAGGGGAACACCGGGGAGCTGTTTTTT.

The chain combines TRBV28 with TRBJ1-5; D remains unclear. Germline CDR1 reads MDHEN; CDR2 reads SYDVKM. This CDR3 region has 12 residues. The V gene lost 6 bases and the J gene lost 5 bases, with 8 bases spanning the gap. The CDR3 here is CASSTKDQPQHF. CDR3 coding DNA: TGTGCCAGCAGCACAAAGGATCAGCCCCAGCATTTT.

The chain recombines TRBV11-2 with TRBJ2-2; 10 bases are shared with TRBD1. The germline gives CDR1 SGHAT, CDR2 FQNNGV. This CDR3 comprises 17 residues. Trimming took 8 bases from V and 7 from J; bases not matched to a gene: 16. The CDR3 DNA sequence: TGTGCCAGCCGCCAGACCTGGGACAGGGGTTATAGCGGGGAGCTGTTTTTT. Its protein product is CASRQTWDRGYSGELFF.

The rearrangement links TRBV7-8 to TRBJ2-1; weak D call: TRBD2 (5 bases). Germline CDR1 SGHVS, CDR2 FQNEAQ. Trimming shortened V by 4 bases and J by 8 bases, and 15 bases separated the two germline ends. CDR3 length: 14 amino acids. CDR3 sequence reads: CASSWTVKSDEQFF. The CDR3 bases are TGTGCCAGCAGCTGGACTGTTAAGTCGGATGAGCAGTTCTTC.

The chain combines TRBV28 with TRBJ2-2; TRBD1 or TRBD2 may be the D gene (5 bases each). From germline, CDR1 is MDHEN and CDR2 SYDVKM. V lost 11 bases, J lost 5 bases, and 12 bases lay in between. This CDR3 spans 12 amino acids. In nucleotides, the CDR3 is TGTGCCGCCGGGGCGCGAACCGGGGAGCTGTTTTTT. Its translation: CAAGARTGELFF. The variable domain in full, with the rest retrieved from reference TRBV28 and TRBJ2-2, is DVKVTQSSRYLVKRTGEKVFLECVQDMDHENMFWYRQDPGLGLRLIYFSYDVKMKEKGDIPEGYSVSREKKERFSLILESASTNQTSMYLCAAGARTGELFFGEGSRLTVL.

The chain uses TRBV28 and TRBJ1-2, with D possibly matching TRBD1 (5 bases). Looked up from germline, CDR1 is MDHEN and CDR2 is SYDVKM. The CDR3 contains 12 residues. Trimming shortened V by 10 bases and J by 4 bases, and 13 bases separated the two germline ends. The CDR3 nucleotides read TGTGCCACCAAGGGGTCCTTCTATGGCTACACCTTC. This translates into CATKGSFYGYTF.